This TCR beta chain is from a study of T-cell reconstitution after alpha-beta-depleted transplantation in children. A library of TCRbeta sequences, prepared with unique molecular identifiers, was generated. TCRdb called the PCR reads again in MiXCR, with one record for every CDR3 protein. The sample lists fewer than 120,000 distinct CDR3 sequences, approximately 10% seen once, with less than 10% in the top ten. This clonotype was found many times. The starting material was PBMCs from the stem cell graft donor, obtained from the stem cell graft. The receptor comes from a human donor who donated a stem cell graft to a child with acute lymphoblastic leukemia.

The CDR3 DNA reads as TGTGCCAGCAGCTGGACTAGCGGGGGGAATGAGCAGTTCTTC. Protein product: CASSWTSGGNEQFF. This chain uses TRBV12-3 or TRBV12-4 with TRBJ2-1; TRBD2 matches 14 bases. This CDR3 contains 14 residues. The junction had 2 bases not matched to a gene; V was cut back by 6 bases and J by 7 bases.